This T cell receptor beta chain was captured in a study of blood T cells in healthy people across ages. The sample holds a few counts of this clonotype. The use of a sample-barcoded 5' primer and a J-beta primer mix characterized a second PCR of roughly 7 to 11 cycles. From the 5' RACE reads, TCRdb called clonotypes with MiXCR, one entry per CDR3 protein. The sample holds about 1.5 million distinct CDR3 sequences; about 42% are singletons and the top ten take over 3.5%. The study isolated at least 6.5 million PBMCs from each sample. The sequencing sample was made of blood. The clonotype comes from a young woman in good health.

The CDR3 nucleotides read TGCAGTGCTAGAAAACGGACAGGGGTGCTAGAAAAACTGTTTTTT. Translation: CSARKRTGVLEKLFF. This chain uses TRBV20-1 with TRBJ1-4; TRBD1 matches at 9 bases. Germline-derived CDR1 and CDR2 are DFQATT and SNEGSKA (reference sequence). V shed 2 bases and J 8 bases; nucleotides not matched to a gene: 9. The CDR3 runs to 15 residues.